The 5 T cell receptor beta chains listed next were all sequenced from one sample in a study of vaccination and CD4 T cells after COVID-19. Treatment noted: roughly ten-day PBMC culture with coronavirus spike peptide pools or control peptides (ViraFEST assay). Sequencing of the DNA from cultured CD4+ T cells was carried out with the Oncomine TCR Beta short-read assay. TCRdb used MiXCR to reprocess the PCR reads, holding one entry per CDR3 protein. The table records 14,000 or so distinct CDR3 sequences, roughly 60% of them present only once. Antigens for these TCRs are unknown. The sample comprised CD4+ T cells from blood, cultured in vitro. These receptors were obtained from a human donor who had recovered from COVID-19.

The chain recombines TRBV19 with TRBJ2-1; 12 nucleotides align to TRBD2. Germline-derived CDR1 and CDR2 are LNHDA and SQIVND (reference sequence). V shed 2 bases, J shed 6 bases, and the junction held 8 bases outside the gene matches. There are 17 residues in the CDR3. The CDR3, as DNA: TGTGCCAGTAGTATACTAGCGGGAGGGCCTAACACCAATGAGCAGTTCTTC. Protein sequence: CASSILAGGPNTNEQFF.

The CDR3 here is CSANGGTEAFF. CDR3 coding DNA: TGCAGTGCTAACGGGGGCACTGAAGCTTTCTTT. This rearrangement joins TRBV20-1 to TRBJ1-1, with a tentative D call TRBD1 (5 bases). The CDR3 runs to 11 residues. Trimming pared 4 bases from V and 4 bases from J, leaving 7 bases between. The germline V gene has CDR1 DFQATT and CDR2 SNEGSKA (reference sequence).

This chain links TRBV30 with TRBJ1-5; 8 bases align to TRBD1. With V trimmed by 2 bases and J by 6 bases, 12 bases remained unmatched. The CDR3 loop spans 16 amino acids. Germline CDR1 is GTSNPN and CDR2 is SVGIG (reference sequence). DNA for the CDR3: TGTGCCTGGAGTTCCGGCGGCGGACAGGGCGGTCAGCCCCAGCATTTT. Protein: CAWSSGGGQGGQPQHF.

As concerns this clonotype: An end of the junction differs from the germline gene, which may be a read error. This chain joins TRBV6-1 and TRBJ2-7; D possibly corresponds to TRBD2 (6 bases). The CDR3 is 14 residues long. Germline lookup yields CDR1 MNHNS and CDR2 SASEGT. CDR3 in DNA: TGTGCCAGCAGTGCCTCCGGGCAGCGGACTAATCTCCGCTTC. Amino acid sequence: CASSASGQRTNLRF.

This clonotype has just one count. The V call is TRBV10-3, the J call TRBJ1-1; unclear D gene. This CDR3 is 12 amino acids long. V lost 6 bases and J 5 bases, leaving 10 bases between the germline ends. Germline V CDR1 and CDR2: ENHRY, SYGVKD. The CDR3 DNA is TGTGCCATCAGGGACCTGGGAACTGAAGCTTTCTTT. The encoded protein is CAIRDLGTEAFF.